This T cell receptor (beta chain) was sequenced in a study of Ad26.COV2.S vaccination and SARS-CoV-2 variants (dated by TCRdb to the early 2020s). About the investigation overall: Donors in the vaccine arm were drawn from COV1001, a phase I-IIa trial of Ad26.COV2.S in healthy adults that was multicentre, randomized, double-blind and placebo-controlled. Ad26.COV2.S was administered intramuscularly at a dose of 5x10^10 or 1x10^11 viral particles, either as one shot or as two shots given 56 days apart. TCRbeta repertoire sequencing was used to assess the specificity and breadth of SARS-CoV-2-reactive T cell receptors after Ad26.COV2.S vaccination. A total of roughly 32 samples were included in the TCR-sequenced set, comprising around 19 Ad26.COV2.S vaccine recipients, 5 placebo recipients and 8 SARS-CoV-2 convalescent individuals. Participants in the trial were split at random into five groups of five each, receiving low-dose or high-dose Ad26.COV2.S once or twice, or else placebo on both occasions. Blinding of investigators to trial group allocation was maintained during experiments and outcome assessment. Paper-wide results and their limitations: The authors noted that the TCR breadth and depth analyses may have underestimated total T cell responses. After vaccination, substantial breadth of spike-specific CD8+ and CD4+ T cell responses was reported. The study lacked the statistical power to compare responses across vaccine doses or regimens. Spike-specific TCR breadth was higher in Ad26.COV2.S recipients than in placebo recipients (P = 0.0014). Comparable non-spike TCR breadth was observed between vaccine and placebo recipients, consistent with only spike being contained in the vaccine.

TCRbeta CDR3 regions were sequenced with the immunoSEQ Assay. After extraction, genomic DNA underwent amplification by bias-controlled multiplex PCR, followed by high-throughput sequencing. The study's processing was this. To quantify the absolute abundance of every unique TCRbeta CDR3 region, sequences were collapsed and filtered. Usable DNA was measured by amplifying reference genes present in all nucleated cells, and TCRbeta template counts were normalized to that usable DNA to estimate T cell fraction. Repertoire TCRs were annotated as SARS-CoV-2-specific by exact matching of V gene, CDR3 amino acid sequence and J gene to a known reactive TCR set. The reference SARS-CoV-2 TCR set was derived from MIRA and filtered for enrichment in COVID-19-positive ImmuneCODE repertoires, a step that removed public or cross-reactive TCRs. Based on the MIRA antigens, annotated TCRs were further analysed at the level of specific ORF or position within ORF. Breadth was defined as the number of annotated unique rearrangements divided by the total number of unique productive rearrangements, and depth was defined as the summed frequency of the annotated unique rearrangements. Two-sided Wilcoxon rank-sum tests were used to compare TCR breadth between groups. Entries here come from immuneACCESS through TCRdb and include only in-frame sequences with V and J called. Some clones fail to appear in such tables; in the studies checked, an unresolved V gene covers under half of the shortfall, and the cause of the remainder is unknown. D and trimming were read from the DNA, whereas the V and J calls and clone size are those reported in that table. The sample yields 500,000 or so clones; around 85% were counted once. More than 10% of the sample lies in the top ten.

The sample's treatment or condition, from its label and the paper: roughly 19 received Ad26.COV2.S at low or high dose, single or two shots; 5 received placebo; per-sample allocation not given. Repertoires of vaccine and placebo recipients were sequenced from samples taken on day 63 after the first injection. Between 29 July and 7 August 2020, Cohort 1b enrolled around 25 adults aged 18-55 years at one site in Boston, USA. As a vaccine, Ad26.COV2.S was a replication-incompetent adenovirus type 26 vector that expressed a prefusion-stabilized SARS-CoV-2 spike protein derived from the original Wuhan strain. With regard to this clone: Its binding antigen is unknown. Base qualities were left out, and no much larger clone turns up one base away.

Sequenced material: peripheral blood, taken in a trial of Ad26.COV2.S vaccine versus placebo. The sequence came from a person aged 18-60 years who received the Ad26.COV2.S COVID-19 vaccine or a placebo.

The nucleotides read TGTGCCAGCAGCCAGTTCTACGGGGCCTCCTACGAGCAGTACTTC. This yields the protein CASSQFYGASYEQYF. The chain joins TRBV14 to TRBJ2-7; the D segment is perhaps TRBD1 or TRBD2, each sharing 5 matched bases. Deletion took 3 bases off V and 0 bases off J, with a span of 12 bases between the germline ends. There are 15 amino acids in the CDR3, from cysteine to phenylalanine inclusive. The CDR3 DNA has 45 bases and is translated from base 1. As encoded in the germline V gene, CDR1 is SGHDN while CDR2 is FVKESK.